Listed here are 28 T cell receptor beta chains from one sample, sequenced in a study of T cell responses to AZD1222 COVID-19 vaccine (dated by TCRdb to about 2021). The receptor library was made with the immunoSEQ multiplex PCR assay. TCRdb re-hosts the immuneACCESS table, in-frame sequences only. Its copies lack some clones; in the studies checked, an unresolved V gene accounts for under half of them, and the cause for the rest is not known. Counted in this sample were about 200,000 clones; roughly 94% of them appeared once. Around 1.8% of the sample goes to the ten largest clones. Per the publication, the time point label means: about 28 days (+/-7) after the second vaccine dose. The sample's treatment or condition, from its label and the paper: meningococcal conjugate vaccine given as trial control. The input for sequencing was peripheral blood, taken 28 days after the second dose of the MenACWY control vaccine. The receptors derive from an adult who received the MenACWY meningococcal vaccine as a control.

The chain employs TRBV10-3 and TRBJ2-1, with D possibly TRBD2 on 7 matching bases. The CDR3 loop spans 13 amino acids. V shed 11 bases and J shed 7 bases, with 18 bases lying between them. The germline gives CDR1 ENHRY, CDR2 SYGVKD. CDR3 DNA sequence: TGTGCCTCAAATGGGGGGGCGCTGAATGAGCAGTTCTTC. It is translated as CASNGGALNEQFF.

The CDR3, as DNA: TGTGCCAGCAGTGAACTGGGAGACTATGGCTACACCTTC. The encoded protein is CASSELGDYGYTF. This chain links TRBV6-1 with TRBJ1-2, with no clear D. V was cut by 2 bases and J by 3 bases, with 7 bases left in between. CDR3 size: 13 residues. The germline V gene encodes CDR1 MNHNS and CDR2 SASEGT.

In this sample, this clone turned up once. This chain uses TRBV28 with TRBJ1-1, with TRBD1 as a possible D gene (5 bases). Deletions cut 7 bases from V and 11 bases from J, with 17 bases between. This CDR3 is built from 12 residues. CDR1 and CDR2 (germline): MDHEN, SYDVKM. CDR3 coding DNA: TGTGCCAGCACACTAGCAGGGCTTCGGGCTTTCTTT. Protein sequence: CASTLAGLRAFF. The full variable domain, its missing parts supplied by reference TRBV28 and TRBJ1-1, is DVKVTQSSRYLVKRTGEKVFLECVQDMDHENMFWYRQDPGLGLRLIYFSYDVKMKEKGDIPEGYSVSREKKERFSLILESASTNQTSMYLCASTLAGLRAFFGQGTRLTVV.

The rearrangement uses TRBV27 and TRBJ1-4, with a possible D match to TRBD1 (5 bases). The CDR3 runs to 13 residues. V was pared by 1 base and J by 8 bases, with 8 bases between. In germline, CDR1 is MNHEY, CDR2 SMNVEV (reference sequence). CDR3 bases: TGTGCCAGCAGTTTATTCGGGACGGAAAAACTGTTTTTT. Its translation: CASSLFGTEKLFF.

The rearrangement links TRBV19 to TRBJ1-6; D call uncertain. The CDR3 extends over 14 amino acids. V lost 7 bases, J lost 7 bases, and 14 bases lay in between. The germline gives CDR1 LNHDA, CDR2 SQIVND (reference sequence). The CDR3 sequence: CASTRTSGNSPLHF. The CDR3 bases are TGTGCCAGTACCCGGACCAGCGGGAATTCACCCCTCCACTTT.

This clone was counted once. The chain links TRBV5-4 to TRBJ2-7, with 9 positions matching TRBD1. The CDR3 sequence is 16 residues long. V lost 1 base to trimming and J lost 5 bases; unmatched junction nucleotides: 10. The V gene's germline CDR1 is SGHNT and CDR2 YYREEE (reference sequence). CDR3 DNA: TGTGCCAGCAGCTTGCCGAGCACAGGGGGCTTGGACGAGCAGTACTTC. Its translation: CASSLPSTGGLDEQYF.

This chain joins TRBV5-1 and TRBJ2-5, with TRBD1 matching over 9 bases. The CDR3 length is 16 residues. V lost 0 bases and J lost 3; bases outside the gene matches: 6. Germline CDR1 is SGHRS and CDR2 is YFSETQ. DNA of the CDR3: TGCGCCAGCAGCTTGGGCGACAGGGGGAAGGAAGAGACCCAGTACTTC. Encoded protein: CASSLGDRGKEETQYF.

This chain connects TRBV10-1 to TRBJ2-1; D is unresolved. Germline V gene data show CDR1 as WNHNN and CDR2 as SYGVQD (reference sequence). Trimming left V 2 bases short and J 4 bases short, with 12 bases between. The CDR3 covers 15 residues. Here the CDR3 reads CASSEQATTYNEQFF. Written as DNA, the CDR3 is TGCGCCAGCAGTGAGCAGGCTACCACTTACAATGAGCAGTTCTTC.

The V gene is TRBV27, the J gene TRBJ1-6, with 9 bases aligning to TRBD1. The junction had 5 bases not matched to a gene; V was cut back by 8 bases and J by 6 bases. CDR1 and CDR2 (germline): MNHEY, SMNVEV (reference sequence). The length of the CDR3 is 14 residues. The CDR3 region is CASGQGNSNSPLHF. In DNA form, the CDR3 reads TGTGCCAGCGGACAGGGGAATAGTAATTCACCCCTCCACTTT.

Only one count was recorded for this clone. This chain links TRBV5-4 with TRBJ1-2; 10 bases fit TRBD1. The CDR3 sequence is 15 residues long. In germline, CDR1 is SGHNT, CDR2 YYREEE (reference sequence). V lost 4 bases and J lost 3; bases outside the gene matches: 6. CDR3 bases: TGTGCCAGCAGCGGACCGGGACAGGGGCACTATGGCTACACCTTC. Amino acid sequence: CASSGPGQGHYGYTF.

The chain uses TRBV7-2 and TRBJ2-1, with D hard to call. This CDR3 contains 12 residues. V was cut by 3 bases and J by 12 bases, with 12 bases left in between. In germline, CDR1 is SGHTA, CDR2 FQGNSA. The DNA of the CDR3 is TGTGCCAGCAGCTTTCCACCCAGCAGGCAGTTCTTC. This sequence encodes CASSFPPSRQFF.

This clone was counted a single time. The chain has TRBV10-3 and TRBJ1-3, with no clear D. This CDR3 comprises 13 residues. Germline-derived CDR1 and CDR2 are ENHRY and SYGVKD. Trimming took off 0 bases at V and 7 bases at J, with 7 bases between the two ends. For the CDR3, the DNA is TGTGCCATCAGTGAGTCGCTGGGGAACACCATATATTTT. Translated, it gives CAISESLGNTIYF.

This rearrangement joins TRBV4-2 to TRBJ2-3; a possible D gene is TRBD2 (7 bases). CDR1 LGHNA and CDR2 YNFKEQ come from the germline V gene. The CDR3 is 17 amino acids. Trimming left V 0 bases short and J 8 bases short, with 21 bases between. CDR3 in amino acids: CASSQETAGARAVTQYF. The CDR3 DNA reads TGTGCCAGCAGCCAAGAAACGGCGGGGGCCCGTGCAGTTACGCAGTATTTT.

J is TRBJ1-5 and V is TRBV6-2 or TRBV6-3, with D possibly being TRBD1 (6 bases). This CDR3 is 16 amino acids long. V lost 4 bases to trimming and J lost 2 bases, with 15 bases between them. CDR1 and CDR2 (germline): MNHEY, SVGEGT. CDR3 amino acids: CASSSGSRGRNQPQHF. The CDR3 nucleotides are TGTGCCAGCAGTTCCGGGAGCAGGGGTCGCAATCAGCCCCAGCATTTT.

The V gene is TRBV27, the J gene TRBJ2-7, with TRBD2 matching 7 bases. V lost 2 bases and J lost 6; bases outside the gene matches: 7. CDR1 is MNHEY, CDR2 SMNVEV, per germline (reference sequence). The CDR3 has 14 residues. The CDR3 DNA reads as TGTGCCAGCAGTTTAGGACGACTAGCAAGCGAGCAGTACTTC. This sequence encodes CASSLGRLASEQYF.

This rearrangement joins TRBV7-6 to TRBJ1-6, with 8 nucleotides matching TRBD1. V was pared by 6 bases and J by 7 bases, with 8 bases of the junction left unmatched. The germline gives CDR1 SGHVS, CDR2 FNYEAQ. The CDR3 length is 15 residues. CDR3 DNA: TGTGCCAGCAGAAACGGACAGGGTGGAAATTCACCCCTCCACTTT. Translation gives CASRNGQGGNSPLHF. The full variable domain, rest sourced from reference TRBV7-6 and TRBJ1-6, is GAGVSQSPRYKVTKRGQDVALRCDPISGHVSLYWYRQALGQGPEFLTYFNYEAQQDKSGLPNDRFSAERPEGSISTLTIQRTEQRDSAMYRCASRNGQGGNSPLHFGNGTRLTVT.

As for this clone: This specimen includes other DNA sequences encoding the same CDR3. The rearrangement joins TRBV4-1 to TRBJ2-7; 9 positions agree with TRBD2. Per the germline V gene, CDR1 is MGHRA and CDR2 is YSYEKL. This CDR3 has 14 amino acids. V shed 3 bases, J shed 0 bases, and the junction held 0 bases outside the gene matches. The CDR3 sequence: CASSQTSGSYEQYF. The CDR3 DNA is TGCGCCAGCAGCCAGACTAGCGGCTCCTACGAGCAGTACTTC.

The chain combines TRBV19 with TRBJ1-1; possibly TRBD1 for D (5 bases). In germline, CDR1 is LNHDA, CDR2 SQIVND (reference sequence). The V end lost 4 bases, the J end lost 5 bases, and 11 bases lay between the germline ends. The CDR3 runs to 13 residues. CDR3 in amino acids: CASSTRGDTEAFF. CDR3 nucleotides: TGTGCCAGTAGTACGCGGGGGGATACTGAAGCTTTCTTT. The complete variable domain, with remaining parts taken from reference TRBV19 and TRBJ1-1, reads DGGITQSPKYLFRKEGQNVTLSCEQNLNHDAMYWYRQDPGQGLRLIYYSQIVNDFQKGDIAEGYSVSREKKESFPLTVTSAQKNPTAFYLCASSTRGDTEAFFGQGTRLTVV.

DNA for the CDR3: TGTGCCAGCAGGCCAGGGACAGGGGGCGGGGAGCAGTACTTC. This translates into CASRPGTGGGEQYF. V and J are TRBV27 and TRBJ2-7, with 12 bases lining up with TRBD1. Germline CDR1 reads MNHEY; CDR2 reads SMNVEV (reference sequence). CDR3 length equals 14 residues. J lost 7 bases, V lost 6 bases, and 7 bases had no gene match.

This sequence joins TRBV4-1 and TRBJ1-1; perhaps TRBD1 as D (6 bases). Germline assignment: CDR1 MGHRA and CDR2 YSYEKL. Trimming shortened V by 1 base and J by 1 base, and 7 bases separated the two germline ends. This CDR3 is 14 amino acids long. The CDR3 DNA reads as TGCGCCAGCAGCCAAGCAGGGGCGAACACTGAAGCTTTCTTT. Encoded protein: CASSQAGANTEAFF.

The chain employs TRBV4-2 and TRBJ2-3; 10 bases are shared with TRBD2. V trimming: 0 bases; J trimming: 6 bases; junction bases outside the gene matches: 9. Germline values: CDR1 LGHNA, CDR2 YNFKEQ. The CDR3 totals 17 residues. CDR3 loop: CASSQDPSGRVMDTQYF. The CDR3 DNA reads TGTGCCAGCAGCCAAGACCCCAGCGGGAGGGTGATGGATACGCAGTATTTT.

The chain uses TRBV2 and TRBJ1-2; D unresolved. Trimming took 0 bases from V and 4 from J, leaving 9 bases between them. The CDR3 has 14 residues. Germline CDR1 reads SNHLY; CDR2 reads FYNNEI. This CDR3 reads CASSEASLTYGYTF. The CDR3 DNA is TGTGCCAGCAGTGAAGCTTCATTAACCTATGGCTACACCTTC.

The chain combines TRBV9 with TRBJ2-2; D unclear. Germline CDR1 SGDLS, CDR2 YYNGEE. The CDR3 runs to 13 residues. Trimming removed 4 bases from V and 0 bases from J, with 4 bases in between. The CDR3 DNA reads as TGTGCCAGCAGCCAGCCGAACACCGGGGAGCTGTTTTTT. Its protein product is CASSQPNTGELFF.

The rearrangement uses TRBV5-1 and TRBJ2-7; D unresolved. Per the germline V gene, CDR1 is SGHRS and CDR2 is YFSETQ. This CDR3 comprises 13 residues. V lost 2 bases and J 0 bases, leaving 6 bases between the germline ends. The CDR3 here is CASSFQSSYEQYF. The DNA for the CDR3 is TGCGCCAGCAGCTTTCAGAGCTCCTACGAGCAGTACTTC.

CDR3 region: CASSSGGQEYYGYTF. CDR3 bases: TGTGCCAGCAGTTCCGGGGGACAGGAGTACTATGGCTACACCTTC. The chain recombines TRBV21-1 with TRBJ1-2; the D call TRBD1 from the table was never checked on the DNA. TRBV21-1 is marked as a pseudogene. The CDR3 contains 15 residues.

The chain has TRBV30 and TRBJ1-4; D is uncertain. CDR3 size: 13 residues. Germline V gene lookup returns CDR1 GTSNPN and CDR2 SVGIG (reference sequence). V was cut by 5 bases and J by 5 bases, with 12 bases left in between. DNA of the CDR3: TGTGCCTGGTCTCGGAGTGGAAATGAAAAACTGTTTTTT. It encodes CAWSRSGNEKLFF.

In the case of this clone: The sample carries other DNA sequences with the same CDR3. The chain combines TRBV30 with TRBJ2-7, with 8 bases that match TRBD1. The V segment lost 3 bases and the J segment 3 bases; nucleotides outside the gene matches: 1. The CDR3 is 12 residues long. CDR1 is GTSNPN, CDR2 SVGIG, per germline (reference sequence). In nucleotides, the CDR3 is TGTGCCTGGAGCGGACAGGGCTACGAGCAGTACTTC. Its translation is CAWSGQGYEQYF.

The CDR3 loop is CASSSFSPGQDNSPLHF. CDR3 nucleotides: TGCGCCAGCAGCTCTTTTTCTCCGGGACAGGATAATTCACCCCTCCACTTT. The V and J genes are TRBV5-1 and TRBJ1-6; TRBD1 matches 8 bases. CDR3 length equals 17 residues. Germline V lookup: CDR1 SGHRS, CDR2 YFSETQ. V was pared by 3 bases and J by 5 bases, with 10 bases of the junction left unmatched.